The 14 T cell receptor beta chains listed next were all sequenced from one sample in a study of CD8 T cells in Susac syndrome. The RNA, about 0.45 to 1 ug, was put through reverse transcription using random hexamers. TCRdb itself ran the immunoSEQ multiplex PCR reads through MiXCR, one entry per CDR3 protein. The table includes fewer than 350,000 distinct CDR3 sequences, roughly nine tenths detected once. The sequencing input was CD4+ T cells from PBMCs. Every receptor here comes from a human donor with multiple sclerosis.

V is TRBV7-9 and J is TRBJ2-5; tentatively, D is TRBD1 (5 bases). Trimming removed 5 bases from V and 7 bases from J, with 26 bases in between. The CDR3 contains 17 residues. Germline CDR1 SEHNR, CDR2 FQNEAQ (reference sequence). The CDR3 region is CASSLPLFQGGLGTQYF. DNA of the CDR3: TGTGCCAGCAGCCTCCCGCTTTTCCAGGGTGGTTTGGGGACCCAGTACTTC.

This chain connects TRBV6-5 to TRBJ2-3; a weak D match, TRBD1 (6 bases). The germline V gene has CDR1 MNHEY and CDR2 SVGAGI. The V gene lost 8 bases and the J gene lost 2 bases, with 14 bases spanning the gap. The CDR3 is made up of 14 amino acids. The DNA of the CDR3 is TGTGCCAGCCAACAGGGCAGGATCACAGATACGCAGTATTTT. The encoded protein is CASQQGRITDTQYF.

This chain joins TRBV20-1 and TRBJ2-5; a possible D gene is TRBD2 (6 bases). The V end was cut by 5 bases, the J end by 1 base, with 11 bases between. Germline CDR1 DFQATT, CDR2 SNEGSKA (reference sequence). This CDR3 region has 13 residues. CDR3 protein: CSAGRGSQETQYF. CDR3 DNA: TGCAGTGCTGGGCGGGGTAGCCAAGAGACCCAGTACTTC.

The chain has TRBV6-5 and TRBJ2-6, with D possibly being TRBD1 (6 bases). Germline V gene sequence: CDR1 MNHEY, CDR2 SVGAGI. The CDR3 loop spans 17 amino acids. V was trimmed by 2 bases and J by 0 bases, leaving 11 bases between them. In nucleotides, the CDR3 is TGTGCCAGCAGTTACATGACAGGCCGCTCTGGGGCCAACGTCCTGACTTTC. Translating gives CASSYMTGRSGANVLTF.

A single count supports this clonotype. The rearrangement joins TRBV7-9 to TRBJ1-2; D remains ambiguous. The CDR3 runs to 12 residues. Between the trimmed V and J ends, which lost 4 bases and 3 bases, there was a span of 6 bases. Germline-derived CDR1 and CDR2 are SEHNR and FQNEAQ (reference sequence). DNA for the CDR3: TGTGCCAGCAGCTCCGACGACTATGGCTACACCTTC. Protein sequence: CASSSDDYGYTF.

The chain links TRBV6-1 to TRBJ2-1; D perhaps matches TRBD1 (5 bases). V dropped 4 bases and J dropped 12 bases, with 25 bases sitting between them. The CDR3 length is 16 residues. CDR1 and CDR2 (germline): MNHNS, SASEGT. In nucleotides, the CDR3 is TGTGCCAGCAGTGCCCACGACAGTCTAAAGGGCAATTTGCAGTTCTTC. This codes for CASSAHDSLKGNLQFF.

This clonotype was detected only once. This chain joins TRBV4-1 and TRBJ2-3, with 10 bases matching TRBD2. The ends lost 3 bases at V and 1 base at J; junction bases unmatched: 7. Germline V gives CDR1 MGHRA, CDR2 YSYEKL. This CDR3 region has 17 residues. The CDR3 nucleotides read TGCGCCAGCAGCCATTACCTAGCGGGAGTTCGCACAGATACGCAGTATTTT. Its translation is CASSHYLAGVRTDTQYF.

CDR3 bases: TGTGCCAGCAGCCCACTAGCGGGGGGCCTGTGGAATGAGCAGTTCTTC. It specifies CASSPLAGGLWNEQFF. The chain employs TRBV7-2 and TRBJ2-1; TRBD2 matches 12 bases. Per germline, CDR1 SGHTA and CDR2 FQGNSA. This CDR3 has 16 amino acids. V lost 5 bases, J lost 7 bases, and 9 bases stayed unmatched.

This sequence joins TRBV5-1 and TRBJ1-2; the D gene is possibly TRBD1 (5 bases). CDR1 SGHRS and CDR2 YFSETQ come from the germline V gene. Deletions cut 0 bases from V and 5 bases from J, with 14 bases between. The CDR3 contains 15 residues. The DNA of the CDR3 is TGCGCCAGCAGCTTGGAAGGGGACGGGGCATATGGCTACACCTTC. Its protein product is CASSLEGDGAYGYTF.

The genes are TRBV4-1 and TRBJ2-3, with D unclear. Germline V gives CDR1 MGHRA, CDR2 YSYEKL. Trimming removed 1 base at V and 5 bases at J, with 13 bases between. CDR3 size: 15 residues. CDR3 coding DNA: TGCGCCAGCAGCCAAGTTTACTTGAGTGGAGATACGCAGTATTTT. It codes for CASSQVYLSGDTQYF.

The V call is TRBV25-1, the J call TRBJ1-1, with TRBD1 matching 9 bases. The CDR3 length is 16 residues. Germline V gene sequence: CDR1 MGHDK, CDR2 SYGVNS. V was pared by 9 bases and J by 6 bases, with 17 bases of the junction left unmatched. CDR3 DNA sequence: TGTGCCAGTGAGGCGAATAAGAGGGGACAGGGCGCTGAAGCTTTCTTT. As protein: CASEANKRGQGAEAFF.

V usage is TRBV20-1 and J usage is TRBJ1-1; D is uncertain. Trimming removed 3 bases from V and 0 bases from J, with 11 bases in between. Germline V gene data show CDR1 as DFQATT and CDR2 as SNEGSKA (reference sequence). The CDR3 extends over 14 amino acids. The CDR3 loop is CSASRPGVNTEAFF. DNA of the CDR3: TGCAGTGCTAGTCGACCCGGGGTGAACACTGAAGCTTTCTTT.

The CDR3 protein is CASSLGMVETQYF. The CDR3 bases are TGTGCCAGCAGCTTAGGGATGGTAGAGACCCAGTACTTC. The genes are TRBV11-2 and TRBJ2-5; D is unclear. Germline V lookup: CDR1 SGHAT, CDR2 FQNNGV. The CDR3 loop spans 13 amino acids. Trimming took 1 base from V and 4 from J, leaving 7 bases between them.

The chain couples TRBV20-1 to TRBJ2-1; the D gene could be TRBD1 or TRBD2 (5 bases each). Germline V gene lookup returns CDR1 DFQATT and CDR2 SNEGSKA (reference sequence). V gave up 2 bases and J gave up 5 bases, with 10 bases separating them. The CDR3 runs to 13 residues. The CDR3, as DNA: TGCAGTGCTAGAAATGGGGGAAACAATGAGCAGTTCTTC. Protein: CSARNGGNNEQFF.